This T cell receptor (beta chain) was found in a study of T cell responses to AZD1222 COVID-19 vaccine. Sequencing was performed with immunoSEQ multiplex PCR; in TCRdb, only in-frame clones are kept and a portion is missing. This sample has 90,000 to 120,000 clones, with around 90% found just once. This clone was found once. Its specificity is unknown. Findings and caveats of the study: Females outnumbered males among donors, who were mostly white British; clonal diversity was possibly underestimated. Spike-specific TCR breadth and depth rose after two AZD1222 doses.

This TCR came from an adult in good health. The source was peripheral blood, collected on day 0 of AZD1222 vaccination.

In nucleotides, the CDR3 is TGTGCCAGTAGTATGGGGGCCTTCGGGATGCAGCCCCAGCATTTT. Residues: CASSMGAFGMQPQHF. The gene calls are TRBV19 and TRBJ1-5; tentatively, D is TRBD1 (6 bases). The germline gives CDR1 LNHDA, CDR2 SQIVND (reference sequence). The CDR3 spans 15 residues. Trimming cost V 3 bases and J 7 bases, with 16 bases left between them.